This T cell receptor beta chain was identified during a study of cytomegalovirus exposure and HLA in healthy donors. Only in-frame clones appear in the TCRdb table, and some are missing; sequencing was by immunoSEQ multiplex PCR. Among 150,000 to 200,000 clones listed, 75% to 90% were seen once. General study findings and limits: High specificity and sensitivity for cytomegalovirus status were reported for the classifier. The study put under 200 TCR beta chains on its list as cytomegalovirus-associated.

V lost 9 bases to trimming and J lost 4 bases; unmatched junction nucleotides: 6. Germline V lookup: CDR1 MNHNS, CDR2 SASEGT. This CDR3 contains 14 residues. On this clone itself: The antigen remains undetermined.

This receptor was identified in a woman aged 18-30 years in good health and CMV-seronegative. The chain joins TRBV6-1 to TRBJ1-6; 7 bases are a match to TRBD1. Sample: PBMCs. The DNA for the CDR3 is TGTGCCAGTCAAGGACAGGCGTATAATTCACCCCTCCACTTT. It is translated as CASQGQAYNSPLHF.